These 14 T cell receptor beta chains came from one sample sequenced in a study of cytomegalovirus exposure and HLA in healthy donors. PCR amplification relied on 60 Vbeta primers (plus 13 Jbeta primers). Assay: immunoSEQ multiplex PCR; the TCRdb copy retains only in-frame clones and omits some. Of roughly 100,000 clones listed, about 80% are singletons. Source material: PBMCs. The receptors shown here come from a man between 35 and 55 years old in good health and CMV-seronegative.

This chain links TRBV7-8 with TRBJ2-5; 9 bases are a match to TRBD1. The germline V gene encodes CDR1 SGHVS and CDR2 FQNEAQ. V lost 5 bases and J lost 2; bases outside the gene matches: 6. The CDR3 runs 15 residues. CDR3 sequence (DNA): TGTGCCAGCAGCCAAAGGACAGGGGTACAAGAGACCCAGTACTTC. Translating gives CASSQRTGVQETQYF. Drawing the rest from reference TRBV7-8 and TRBJ2-5, the complete variable domain is GAGVSQSPRYKVAKRGQDVALRCDPISGHVSLFWYQQALGQGPEFLTYFQNEAQLDKSGLPSDRFFAERPEGSVSTLKIQRTQQEDSAVYLCASSQRTGVQETQYFGPGTRLLVL.

This clone is termed medium-sized. V gene TRBV13 combines with J gene TRBJ2-2; maybe TRBD1 (6 bases). V lost 2 bases and J lost 9, with 10 bases in between. This CDR3 is 13 amino acids long. Germline V gene data show CDR1 as PRHDT and CDR2 as FYEKMQ (reference sequence). The CDR3 loop is CASSLLQGRELFF. The CDR3 nucleotides read TGTGCCAGCAGCTTATTACAGGGCAGGGAGCTGTTTTTT.

The chain combines TRBV6-1 with TRBJ2-5; TRBD2 matches at 14 bases. The length of the CDR3 is 15 residues. The V segment lost 8 bases and the J segment 3 bases; nucleotides outside the gene matches: 5. In germline, CDR1 is MNHNS, CDR2 SASEGT. In DNA, the CDR3 is TGTGCCAGCTGGCCGGGACTAGCGGGGGAAGAGACCCAGTACTTC. It yields the protein CASWPGLAGEETQYF.

V is TRBV7-2 and J is TRBJ2-4; D may be TRBD2 (6 bases). The V end lost 5 bases, the J end lost 1 base, and 15 bases lay between the germline ends. Germline V gene lookup returns CDR1 SGHTA and CDR2 FQGNSA. This CDR3 is 16 amino acids long. The CDR3 protein is CASSPEIRGAKNIQYF. The CDR3 nucleotides read TGTGCCAGCAGCCCCGAGATCCGGGGGGCCAAAAACATTCAGTACTTC.

This chain links TRBV6-1 with TRBJ1-4, with D unresolved. Germline V gene lookup returns CDR1 MNHNS and CDR2 SASEGT. Trimming pared 8 bases from V and 6 bases from J, leaving 13 bases between. The CDR3 extends over 13 amino acids. The DNA of the CDR3 is TGTGCCAGCTCATTGAGCGGGGATGAAAAACTGTTTTTT. It codes for CASSLSGDEKLFF.

A note on this clone: One junction end does not reproduce the germline sequence, and a read error may be involved. The sample has other DNA sequences that encode this CDR3 too. The rearrangement joins TRBV6-1 to TRBJ1-6; D is uncertain. Germline values: CDR1 MNHNS, CDR2 SASEGT. This CDR3 is built from 14 residues. This chain's CDR3 is CASSAGPYNSPLHF. The CDR3 bases are TGTGCCAGCAGTGCGGGTCCCTATAATTCCCCCCTCCACTTT.

The rearrangement joins TRBV5-8 to TRBJ2-7; 8 nucleotides align to TRBD1. J was trimmed by 3 bases and V by 7 bases; bases with no gene match: 6. CDR3 length: 13 residues. Looked up from germline, CDR1 is SGHTS and CDR2 is YDEGEE. DNA of the CDR3: TGTGCCAGCTCTCCAGGGGGCAGCTACGAGCAGTACGTC. This codes for CASSPGGSYEQYV.

This clone was recorded a few times. The chain uses TRBV7-9 and TRBJ1-6, with D possibly TRBD1 on 6 matching bases. The CDR3 covers 15 residues. Germline CDR1 is SEHNR and CDR2 is FQNEAQ (reference sequence). V gave up 2 bases and J gave up 7 bases, with 12 bases separating them. Here the CDR3 DNA reads TGTGCCAGCAGCTTAAATCCACAGGGAAATTCACCCCTCCACTTT. It yields the protein CASSLNPQGNSPLHF. Drawing the rest from reference TRBV7-9 and TRBJ1-6, the complete variable domain is DTGVSQNPRHKITKRGQNVTFRCDPISEHNRLYWYRQTLGQGPEFLTYFQNEAQLEKSRLLSDRFSAERPKGSFSTLEIQRTEQGDSAMYLCASSLNPQGNSPLHFGNGTRLTVT.

V usage is TRBV5-1 and J usage is TRBJ2-1, with 8 bases that match TRBD1. J was trimmed by 9 bases and V by 4 bases; bases with no gene match: 9. In germline, CDR1 is SGHRS, CDR2 YFSETQ. The CDR3 extends over 14 amino acids. CDR3: CASSTGTGLSEQFF. The CDR3 nucleotides read TGCGCCAGCAGCACAGGGACAGGACTGAGTGAGCAGTTCTTC.

The chain joins TRBV5-1 to TRBJ2-5; D unresolved. The V gene's germline CDR1 is SGHRS and CDR2 YFSETQ. Trimming left V 0 bases short and J 4 bases short, with 10 bases between. The CDR3 loop spans 14 amino acids. The CDR3 sequence: CASSLVLARETQYF. The CDR3 nucleotides read TGCGCCAGCAGCTTGGTATTAGCCCGAGAGACCCAGTACTTC.

V is TRBV9 and J is TRBJ2-5, with 13 bases aligning to TRBD2. The CDR3 has 16 residues. Germline values: CDR1 SGDLS, CDR2 YYNGEE. J gave up 1 base and V 4 bases, and 4 bases lay outside the gene matches. CDR3 DNA sequence: TGTGCCAGCAGCAGGGGACTAGCGGGGCCCCAAGAGACCCAGTACTTC. It is translated as CASSRGLAGPQETQYF.

V gene TRBV29-1 combines with J gene TRBJ2-1; D uncertain. Germline V gene sequence: CDR1 SQVTM, CDR2 ANQGSEA. Trimming stripped 0 bases from V and 3 bases from J, with 3 bases between. CDR3 length: 12 residues. CDR3 region: CSVEELYNEQFF. The CDR3 DNA sequence: TGCAGCGTTGAAGAACTCTACAATGAGCAGTTCTTC.

As concerns this clone: Other DNA sequences of this sample code for an identical CDR3. The chain employs TRBV7-6 and TRBJ2-1; 13 bases agree with TRBD2. From germline, CDR1 is SGHVS and CDR2 FNYEAQ. The CDR3 contains 19 residues. Germline trimming cut 2 bases from V and 0 bases from J; bases unmatched to any gene: 7. This chain's CDR3 is CASSLRPLAGGVSYNEQFF. The CDR3 region has the DNA TGTGCCAGCAGCTTAAGGCCACTAGCGGGGGGGGTCTCCTACAATGAGCAGTTCTTC.

The chain uses TRBV2 and TRBJ2-5, with a possible D match to TRBD1 (6 bases). The germline V gene encodes CDR1 SNHLY and CDR2 FYNNEI. Trimming left V 2 bases short and J 2 bases short, with 12 bases between. The CDR3 extends over 15 amino acids. The CDR3 bases are TGTGCCAGCAGTGAAACCCTCGGGACACAAGAGACCCAGTACTTC. Its protein is CASSETLGTQETQYF.